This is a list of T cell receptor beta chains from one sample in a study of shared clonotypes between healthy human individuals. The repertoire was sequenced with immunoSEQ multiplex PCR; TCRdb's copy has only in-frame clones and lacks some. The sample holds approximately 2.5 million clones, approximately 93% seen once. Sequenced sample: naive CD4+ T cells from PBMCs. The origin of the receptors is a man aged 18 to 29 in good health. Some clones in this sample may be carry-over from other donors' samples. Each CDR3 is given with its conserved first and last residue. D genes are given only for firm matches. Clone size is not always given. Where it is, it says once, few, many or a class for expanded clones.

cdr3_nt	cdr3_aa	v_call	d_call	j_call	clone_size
TGTGCCAGCTCTCAAGGGACAGGGAACTATGGCTACACCTTC	CASSQGTGNYGYTF	TRBV18	TRBD1	TRBJ1-2	NA
TGTGCCATCAGTGATCCCGCCAGGGCGTTCTACAATGAGCAGTTCTTC	CAISDPARAFYNEQFF	TRBV10-3	NA	TRBJ2-1	NA
TGTGCCAGCAGTTCACCTACAGGTGGCTCTGGAAACACCATATATTTT	CASSSPTGGSGNTIYF	TRBV6-5	NA	TRBJ1-3	NA
TGTGCCAGCAGTGAACGGAGTCAGGTATTCGACGAGCAGTACTTC	CASSERSQVFDEQYF	TRBV2	NA	TRBJ2-7	once
TGTGCCAGCAGTTCCCCCCAGGGGCCCAAAAACATTCAGTACTTC	CASSSPQGPKNIQYF	TRBV28	NA	TRBJ2-4	NA
TGTGCCAGCAGTAGGACCGCGAGCTCTGGAAACACCATATATTTT	CASSRTASSGNTIYF	TRBV6-5	NA	TRBJ1-3	once
TGTGCCAGCACCCAACCTGATCAGCCCCAGCATTTT	CASTQPDQPQHF	TRBV28	NA	TRBJ1-5	NA
TGTGCCAGCAGTTCGACAGGGGGCAGGACTGAAGCTTTCTTT	CASSSTGGRTEAFF	TRBV7-6	TRBD1	TRBJ1-1	once
TGTGCCTGGTGCGTGGGGTGGAATTCACCCCTCCACTTT	CAWCVGWNSPLHF	TRBV30	NA	TRBJ1-6	NA
TGCGCCAGCAGCTTGGGTCGCGAGCAGTACTTC	CASSLGREQYF	TRBV5-1	NA	TRBJ2-7	few
TGTGCCAGCAGCTTTCTGGGGATGACTTACGAGCAGTACTTC	CASSFLGMTYEQYF	TRBV5-8	NA	TRBJ2-7	NA
TGTGCCAGCTCACTCAACAGACTAGCGGGATGGACCGGGGAGCTGTTTTTT	CASSLNRLAGWTGELFF	TRBV18	TRBD2	TRBJ2-2	NA
TGTGCCAGTACCAAACACAGACAGTCTAGCTCCTACAATGAGCAGTTCTTC	CASTKHRQSSSYNEQFF	TRBV19	NA	TRBJ2-1	once
TGTGCCAGTAGTATGCCGGGGCTTGGCACAGATACGCAGTATTTT	CASSMPGLGTDTQYF	TRBV19	NA	TRBJ2-3	NA
TGTGCCAGTAACCCCTCCCGATTAAGCCACAACACCGGGGAGCTGTTTTTT	CASNPSRLSHNTGELFF	TRBV19	NA	TRBJ2-2	once
TGTGCCAGCAGTGGACAGGGTTACTACAATGAGCAGTTCTTC	CASSGQGYYNEQFF	TRBV25-1	TRBD1	TRBJ2-1	NA
TGCGCCAGCAGAGTTAACACAGGGATAAACACCATATATTTT	CASRVNTGINTIYF	TRBV5-1	NA	TRBJ1-3	NA
TGTGCCAGCAGTCTGAGACCGGACCGGGAGCAGTTCTTC	CASSLRPDREQFF	TRBV27	NA	TRBJ2-1	NA
TGTGCCAGCAGTCCAAGCGGGGGAAACACCATATATTTT	CASSPSGGNTIYF	TRBV28	NA	TRBJ1-3	NA
TGCGCCAGCAGCACACTAGCGGGGAGTAGGCATGAGCAGTTCTTC	CASSTLAGSRHEQFF	TRBV5-1	TRBD2	TRBJ2-1	NA
TGTGCCACCCGACCTAGTATGGGCACTGAAGCTTTCTTT	CATRPSMGTEAFF	TRBV2	NA	TRBJ1-1	NA
TGTGCCAGCAGCTTTCTCAGGATCACCGGGGAGCTGTTTTTT	CASSFLRITGELFF	TRBV7-9	NA	TRBJ2-2	NA
TGTGCCAGCAGCCCCTCGGGCTTCTATGGCTACACCTTC	CASSPSGFYGYTF	TRBV25-1	NA	TRBJ1-2	NA
TGTGCCAGCAGTTATGGGCCCGATTACGAGCAGTACTTC	CASSYGPDYEQYF	TRBV6-5	NA	TRBJ2-7	NA
TGCGCCAGCAGCTTGCTCAGGGGAGGTGAGCAGTACTTC	CASSLLRGGEQYF	TRBV5-1	NA	TRBJ2-7	NA
TGTGCCAGCAGCTTCGGAACGGCAGATACGCAGTATTTT	CASSFGTADTQYF	TRBV7-3	NA	TRBJ2-3	NA
TGTGCCAGTACCAAGACCCCTAGCGGGAGTTACTCCTACAATGAGCAGTTCTTC	CASTKTPSGSYSYNEQFF	TRBV19	TRBD2	TRBJ2-1	once
TGCGCCAGCAGCTTGGACCCTCGGACGGGGATTGAGACCCAGTACTTC	CASSLDPRTGIETQYF	TRBV5-1	NA	TRBJ2-5	NA
TGTGCCAGCAGTGAACCCCTTCTTCAGAGACAGGGAGGAACTTGGCCCCAGCATTTT	CASSEPLLQRQGGTWPQHF	TRBV6-1	TRBD1	TRBJ1-5	NA
TGTGCCAGCAGCACAGGTGATCAGCCCCAGCATTTT	CASSTGDQPQHF	TRBV7-9	NA	TRBJ1-5	NA
TGTGCCAGCAGCACCCGACTAGCGGGAGGGCCCGGTACGCAGTATTTT	CASSTRLAGGPGTQYF	TRBV11-1	TRBD2	TRBJ2-3	NA
TGTGCCAGTAGCACGGACAGGAGGTCTTACGAGCAGTACTTC	CASSTDRRSYEQYF	TRBV19	TRBD1	TRBJ2-7	NA
TGCGCCAGCAGCTTGTTTCGTGCCAGGGGGGAAAAACTGTTTTTT	CASSLFRARGEKLFF	TRBV5-1	TRBD1	TRBJ1-4	NA
TGTGCCATCACCCCAGACACCCGCACCTACGAGCAGTACTTC	CAITPDTRTYEQYF	TRBV10-3	NA	TRBJ2-7	NA
TGTGCCTCCAGTATGGGGAGGGCCCAAGAGACCCAGTACTTC	CASSMGRAQETQYF	TRBV28	TRBD2	TRBJ2-5	NA
TGCAGTGCTTCCGACACAGATACGCAGTATTTT	CSASDTDTQYF	TRBV20-1	NA	TRBJ2-3	NA
TGTGCCAGCAGTTTATCTCCCCAAAGGGACTATGGCTACACCTTC	CASSLSPQRDYGYTF	TRBV28	NA	TRBJ1-2	NA
TGTGCCAGCAGCTCCCCCAGGAGACGGGAAGAGACCCAGTACTTC	CASSSPRRREETQYF	TRBV7-8	NA	TRBJ2-5	NA